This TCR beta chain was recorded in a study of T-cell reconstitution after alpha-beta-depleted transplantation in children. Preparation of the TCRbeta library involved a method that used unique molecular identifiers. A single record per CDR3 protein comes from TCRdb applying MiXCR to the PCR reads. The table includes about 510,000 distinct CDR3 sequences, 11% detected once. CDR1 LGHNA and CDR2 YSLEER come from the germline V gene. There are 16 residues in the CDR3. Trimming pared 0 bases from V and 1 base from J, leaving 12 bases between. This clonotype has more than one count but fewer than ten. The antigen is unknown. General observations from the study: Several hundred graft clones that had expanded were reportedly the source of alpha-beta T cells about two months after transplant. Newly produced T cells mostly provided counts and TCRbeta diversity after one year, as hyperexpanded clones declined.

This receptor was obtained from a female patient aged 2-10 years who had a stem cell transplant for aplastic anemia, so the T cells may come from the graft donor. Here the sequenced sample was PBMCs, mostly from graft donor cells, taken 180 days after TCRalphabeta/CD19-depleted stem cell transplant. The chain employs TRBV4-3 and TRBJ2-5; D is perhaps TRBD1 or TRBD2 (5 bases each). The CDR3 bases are TGCGCCAGCAGCCAAGATCGGGGACGTAGCCAAGAGACCCAGTACTTC. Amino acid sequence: CASSQDRGRSQETQYF.